This entry lists 20 T cell receptor beta chains sequenced from one sample in a study of Graves' ophthalmopathy and Graves' hyperthyroidism. Using RNA transcripts, the TCR beta CDR3 regions were amplified. Second-round multiplex PCR came after a first-round RT-PCR that employed HTBI primers. Using its own MiXCR run on the multiplex PCR reads, TCRdb lists one record per CDR3 protein. The repertoire holds a few hundred thousand distinct CDR3 sequences, with 17% as singletons. Input material: peripheral blood. The source of these receptors is an adult man with Graves' ophthalmopathy.

This clonotype was observed at least ten times. The rearrangement joins TRBV10-2 to TRBJ2-5; TRBD2 agrees at 9 bases. This CDR3 is built from 14 residues. V dropped 7 bases and J dropped 1; count of bases not matched to a gene: 4. Germline V lookup: CDR1 WSHSY, CDR2 SAAADI. The CDR3 protein is CASTQTSGQETQYF. In nucleotides, the CDR3 is TGCGCCAGCACTCAGACTAGCGGCCAAGAGACCCAGTACTTC.

The CDR3 nucleotides read TGCGCCAGCAGGTTGTCGGGGGAGAAAAACATTCAGTACTTC. Translation: CASRLSGEKNIQYF. V usage is TRBV5-1 and J usage is TRBJ2-4, with D possibly TRBD2 on 6 matching bases. The V gene lost 5 bases and the J gene lost 4 bases, with 13 bases spanning the gap. CDR3 size: 14 residues. The germline gives CDR1 SGHRS, CDR2 YFSETQ.

This clonotype has at least ten counts. The chain joins TRBV6-1 to TRBJ1-6; D is uncertain. Trimming left V 6 bases short and J 0 bases short, with 12 bases between. The CDR3 sequence is 16 residues long. Germline V gene lookup returns CDR1 MNHNS and CDR2 SASEGT. The CDR3 sequence is CASRNPSSSYNSPLHF. Written as DNA, the CDR3 is TGTGCCAGCAGGAACCCGTCGAGCTCCTATAATTCACCCCTCCACTTT.

The CDR3 sequence: CSVKSSGMNTGELFF. DNA of the CDR3: TGCAGTGTTAAGAGTAGCGGGATGAACACCGGGGAGCTGTTTTTT. The chain joins TRBV20-1 to TRBJ2-2; 8 positions match TRBD2. The V segment lost 7 bases and the J segment 1 base; nucleotides outside the gene matches: 8. Germline V gene data show CDR1 as DFQATT and CDR2 as SNEGSKA (reference sequence). The CDR3 runs 15 residues.

This clonotype was detected ten times or more. The V and J genes are TRBV6-1 and TRBJ1-6, with 7 bases matching TRBD1. CDR1 and CDR2 (germline): MNHNS, SASEGT. With V trimmed by 6 bases and J by 3 bases, 5 bases remained unmatched. The CDR3 is 15 residues long. CDR3 sequence: CASRVGTVYNSPLHF. Written as DNA, the CDR3 is TGTGCCAGCAGGGTCGGGACAGTCTATAATTCACCCCTCCACTTT.

V gene TRBV6-2 or TRBV6-3 combines with J gene TRBJ2-2, with D possibly being TRBD1 (6 bases). CDR1 is MNHEY and CDR2 is SVGEGT in the germline V gene. The CDR3 totals 15 residues. The V end lost 7 bases, the J end lost 8 bases, and 20 bases lay between the germline ends. CDR3 nucleotide sequence: TGTGCCAGCATTTCCCTTATGACAGGACGGGGGGAGCTGTTTTTT. This translates into CASISLMTGRGELFF.

This clonotype was counted ten times or more. Just one base apart from a much larger clone, this may be a read error. The chain couples TRBV12-3 or TRBV12-4 to TRBJ2-5; unclear D gene. V was trimmed by 4 bases and J by 4 bases, leaving 10 bases between them. The CDR3 consists of 13 residues. The CDR3 loop is CASSSDQTETQYF. The CDR3 nucleotides read TGTGCCAGCAGTTCGGATCAGACAGAGACCCAGTACTTC.

This clonotype was seen a few times. The CDR3 sequence: CASSRNPESHEAFF. In DNA form, the CDR3 reads TGCGCCAGCAGCCGAAACCCGGAGAGTCATGAAGCTTTCTTT. J is TRBJ1-1 and V is TRBV4-1; D unclear. Looked up from germline, CDR1 is MGHRA and CDR2 is YSYEKL. Trimming cost V 4 bases and J 7 bases, with 16 bases left between them. The length of the CDR3 is 14 residues.

This chain uses TRBV24-1 with TRBJ2-5; 9 positions agree with TRBD1. CDR3 length: 16 amino acids. The germline CDR1 and CDR2 sequences are KGHDR and SFDVKD. The junction had 4 bases not matched to a gene; V was cut back by 0 bases and J by 3 bases. The CDR3 DNA sequence: TGTGCCACCAGTGATTTGATGGACAGGGGCAAAGAGACCCAGTACTTC. This sequence encodes CATSDLMDRGKETQYF.

This clonotype came up many times. The chain uses TRBV6-5 and TRBJ2-5; 11 bases are a match to TRBD2. Germline assignment: CDR1 MNHEY and CDR2 SVGAGI. The CDR3 runs 13 residues. The V segment lost 5 bases and the J segment 5 bases; nucleotides outside the gene matches: 1. The CDR3, as DNA: TGTGCCAGCAGTACTAGCGGGGGCGAGACCCAGTACTTC. Residues: CASSTSGGETQYF.

The table lists this clonotype with many counts. The chain employs TRBV11-2 and TRBJ2-2; weak D call: TRBD1 (5 bases). Trimming stripped 3 bases from V and 1 base from J, with 15 bases between. This CDR3 is 17 amino acids long. Germline V lookup: CDR1 SGHAT, CDR2 FQNNGV. The CDR3 loop is CASSFRANRLNTGELFF. The CDR3 DNA reads TGTGCCAGCAGCTTTAGAGCAAACAGGTTGAACACCGGGGAGCTGTTTTTT.

This clonotype was recorded many times. This chain uses TRBV29-1 with TRBJ2-7, with D perhaps matching TRBD1 or TRBD2 (7 bases each). CDR3 size: 16 residues. Trimming cost V 7 bases and J 0 bases, with 22 bases left between them. CDR1 and CDR2 from the germline V gene are SQVTM and ANQGSEA. This CDR3 reads CSALQGQGGSSYEQYF. For the CDR3, the DNA is TGCAGCGCCTTACAGGGCCAGGGGGGGAGCTCCTACGAGCAGTACTTC.

In its sample, this clonotype was seen many times. The chain recombines TRBV6-2 or TRBV6-3 with TRBJ1-6; no clear D. From germline, CDR1 is MNHEY and CDR2 SVGEGT. This CDR3 region has 13 residues. Deletions cut 4 bases from V and 5 bases from J, with 6 bases between. CDR3 DNA sequence: TGTGCCAGCAGTTCTACCAATAATTCACCCCTCCACTTT. Its protein product is CASSSTNNSPLHF.

V is TRBV12-3 or TRBV12-4 and J is TRBJ1-5; D is undetermined. The CDR3 has 14 residues. V was pared by 6 bases and J by 7 bases, with 16 bases between. This CDR3 is CASSPDSGWQPQHF. CDR3 nucleotide sequence: TGTGCCAGCAGCCCTGACTCGGGGTGGCAGCCCCAGCATTTT.

This clonotype occurred many times. The V gene is TRBV6-5, the J gene TRBJ2-7; 9 bases match TRBD1. This CDR3 is built from 15 residues. Germline CDR1 is MNHEY and CDR2 is SVGAGI. V lost 4 bases and J lost 4; bases outside the gene matches: 8. The CDR3 here is CASSSRDRATYEQYF. The CDR3 DNA reads TGTGCCAGCAGTTCCCGGGACAGGGCGACATACGAGCAGTACTTC.

This clonotype was recorded many times. The rearrangement joins TRBV11-2 to TRBJ2-5; no clear D gene. V lost 1 base and J 4 bases, leaving 10 bases between the germline ends. The CDR3 length is 14 residues. Germline V lookup: CDR1 SGHAT, CDR2 FQNNGV. The DNA of the CDR3 is TGTGCCAGCAGCTTAGTCTTCAGCGTAGAGACCCAGTACTTC. It is translated as CASSLVFSVETQYF.

This clonotype was detected ten times or more. V and J are TRBV7-8 and TRBJ1-6, with D uncertain. This CDR3 region has 15 residues. The germline gives CDR1 SGHVS, CDR2 FQNEAQ. Between the trimmed V and J ends, which lost 6 bases and 2 bases, there was a span of 11 bases. CDR3 nucleotide sequence: TGTGCCAGCAGACGATCCGGGACCTATAATTCACCCCTCCACTTT. Protein product: CASRRSGTYNSPLHF.

This clonotype was seen many times. This chain uses TRBV6-5 with TRBJ2-4; 13 nucleotides line up with TRBD2. Germline V gene sequence: CDR1 MNHEY, CDR2 SVGAGI. This CDR3 region has 16 residues. The V and J ends lost 5 bases and 2 bases, in that order; junction bases with no gene match: 3. CDR3 coding DNA: TGTGCCAGCAGTGTACTAGCGGGAGGGCCCAAAAACATTCAGTACTTC. It is translated as CASSVLAGGPKNIQYF.

The sample holds many counts of this clonotype. The CDR3 sequence: CASTGEGGSYEQYF. CDR3 DNA sequence: TGTGCCAGCACAGGGGAGGGGGGATCCTACGAGCAGTACTTC. The chain links TRBV7-9 to TRBJ2-7; perhaps TRBD2 as D (7 bases). The germline V gene has CDR1 SEHNR and CDR2 FQNEAQ (reference sequence). CDR3 length: 14 residues. V lost 7 bases, J lost 1 base, and 14 bases lay in between.

With regard to this clonotype: Compared with germline, one end of the junction differs, possibly owing to a read error. The chain joins TRBV29-1 to TRBJ2-7; D gene uncertain. The CDR3 sequence is 13 residues long. Per germline, CDR1 SQVTM and CDR2 ANQGSEA. CDR3 in amino acids: CSVETATSYEQCF. CDR3 nucleotides: TGCAGCGTTGAGACTGCGACGTCCTACGAGCAGTGCTTC.